These 15 T cell receptor beta chains share one sample of origin, sequenced in a study of OX40 agonist ivuxolimab in advanced cancers. TCRdb's copy holds only in-frame clones and misses some; the assay was immunoSEQ multiplex PCR. The sample holds nearly 110,000 clones, 91% seen once. This specimen consisted of CD4+ or CD8+ T cells sorted from blood, obtained in a trial of the OX40 agonist ivuxolimab. These receptor sequences come from an adult with an advanced solid tumor such as melanoma, head and neck, liver or kidney cancer.

In this sample, this clone turned up once. The CDR3 reads CASSPGRGIHQPQHF. For the CDR3, the DNA is TGTGCCAGCAGCCCCGGGCGGGGGATACATCAGCCCCAGCATTTT. The chain employs TRBV28 and TRBJ1-5, with D possibly matching TRBD1 (5 bases). CDR1 is MDHEN and CDR2 is SYDVKM in the germline V gene. V dropped 6 bases and J dropped 5 bases, with 17 bases sitting between them. The CDR3 is 15 residues long.

The chain joins TRBV7-3 to TRBJ2-2; TRBD2 agrees at 12 bases. The CDR3 runs 14 residues. The V gene's germline CDR1 is SGHTA and CDR2 FQGTGA. After removal of 5 bases from V and 5 bases from J, the junction contained 0 bases not matched to a gene. CDR3 sequence (DNA): TGTGCCAGCAGCGGGACTAGCGGGACCGGGGAGCTGTTTTTT. This sequence encodes CASSGTSGTGELFF.

V usage is TRBV7-9 and J usage is TRBJ1-4; D gene ambiguous. This CDR3 region has 15 residues. Trimming cost V 0 bases and J 8 bases, with 13 bases left between them. Germline CDR1 reads SEHNR; CDR2 reads FQNEAQ (reference sequence). CDR3: CASSLALGSLEKLFF. The CDR3 nucleotides are TGTGCCAGCAGCTTAGCGCTGGGGAGTTTGGAAAAACTGTTTTTT. Combining the CDR3 with reference TRBV7-9 and TRBJ1-4 gives the whole variable domain DTGVSQNPRHKITKRGQNVTFRCDPISEHNRLYWYRQTLGQGPEFLTYFQNEAQLEKSRLLSDRFSAERPKGSFSTLEIQRTEQGDSAMYLCASSLALGSLEKLFFGSGTQLSVL.

V gene TRBV5-1 combines with J gene TRBJ1-1, with 8 bases fitting TRBD1. V dropped 1 base and J dropped 3; count of bases not matched to a gene: 5. The CDR3 covers 15 residues. Per germline, CDR1 SGHRS and CDR2 YFSETQ. CDR3 in amino acids: CASSLTGQGYTEAFF. The CDR3, as DNA: TGCGCCAGCAGCTTGACCGGACAGGGCTACACTGAAGCTTTCTTT. Filled out from reference TRBV5-1 and TRBJ1-1, the complete variable domain reads KAGVTQTPRYLIKTRGQQVTLSCSPISGHRSVSWYQQTPGQGLQFLFEYFSETQRNKGNFPGRFSGRQFSNSRSEMNVSTLELGDSALYLCASSLTGQGYTEAFFGQGTRLTVV.

This CDR3 reads CASSLDIGGDEQFF. CDR3 in DNA: TGTGCCAGCAGCTTAGATATCGGGGGCGATGAGCAGTTCTTC. The J gene is TRBJ2-1, the V gene TRBV7-2; the D gene could be TRBD1 or TRBD2 (6 bases each). The length of the CDR3 is 14 residues. Trimming stripped 1 base from V and 8 bases from J, with 12 bases between. The germline V gene has CDR1 SGHTA and CDR2 FQGNSA.

This chain links TRBV7-8 with TRBJ1-1, with unresolved D. V lost 5 bases, J lost 8 bases, and 18 bases lay in between. This CDR3 region has 14 residues. The V gene's germline CDR1 is SGHVS and CDR2 FQNEAQ. CDR3 sequence reads: CASSPTGKDAEAFF. In nucleotides, the CDR3 is TGTGCCAGCAGCCCCACGGGTAAGGACGCGGAAGCTTTCTTT.

V and J are TRBV7-3 and TRBJ1-5, with D perhaps matching TRBD1 (5 bases). Germline V CDR1 and CDR2: SGHTA, FQGTGA. The CDR3 is 13 amino acids. Trimming stripped 6 bases from V and 4 bases from J, with 10 bases between. The CDR3 loop reads CASSRGNNQPQHF. In DNA, the CDR3 is TGTGCCAGCAGTCGGGGGAATAATCAGCCCCAGCATTTT.

This clone was counted only a few times. V and J are TRBV18 and TRBJ2-1; TRBD1 matches at 9 bases. The germline V gene has CDR1 KGHSH and CDR2 LQKENI. With 6 bases clipped from V and 9 bases from J, the junction kept 15 bases outside the gene matches. The CDR3 totals 16 residues. CDR3 region: CASSLRRDRALSEQFF. Written as DNA, the CDR3 is TGTGCCAGCTCGCTTAGAAGGGACAGGGCTTTAAGTGAGCAGTTCTTC.

The chain combines TRBV2 with TRBJ1-1, with 7 bases identical to TRBD1. J gave up 0 bases and V 8 bases, and 3 bases lay outside the gene matches. CDR1 and CDR2 (germline): SNHLY, FYNNEI. CDR3 length equals 13 residues. In DNA, the CDR3 is TGTGCCAGCGGCGGGACAGTGAACACTGAAGCTTTCTTT. Protein product: CASGGTVNTEAFF.

This clone occurred once. The chain recombines TRBV6-6 with TRBJ2-5; possibly TRBD1 or TRBD2 for D (5 bases each). The J call may not be correct, given that the DNA end is closer to TRBJ2-7. Germline CDR1 MNHNY, CDR2 SVGAGI (reference sequence). The CDR3 loop spans 14 amino acids. CDR3 nucleotides: TGTGCCAGCACCCCCGGGACCACCCTTTACGAGCAGTACTTC. Translation gives CASTPGTTLYEQYF.

V usage is TRBV6-1 and J usage is TRBJ2-7; 7 bases map to TRBD2. The CDR3 length is 13 residues. V dropped 7 bases and J dropped 1; count of bases not matched to a gene: 4. CDR1 MNHNS and CDR2 SASEGT come from the germline V gene. In DNA, the CDR3 is TGTGCCAGCATAAGTAGCGGGTCCTACGAGCAGTACTTC. This gives the protein CASISSGSYEQYF.

The rearrangement links TRBV4-3 to TRBJ1-2, with 9 nucleotides matching TRBD1. The CDR3 contains 16 residues. V dropped 3 bases and J dropped 1; count of bases not matched to a gene: 6. Germline V gene sequence: CDR1 LGHNA, CDR2 YSLEER. The CDR3, as DNA: TGCGCCAGCAGCCAGGACCCGGGACAGGGTAACTATGGCTACACCTTC. As protein: CASSQDPGQGNYGYTF.

Concerning this clone: A junction end diverges from the germline sequence, so it may reflect a read error. The V and J genes are TRBV25-1 and TRBJ2-2; TRBD2 matches 14 bases. The CDR3 is made up of 17 amino acids. Germline CDR1 is MGHDK and CDR2 is SYGVNS. The CDR3 is CASSEGLAGAKTGELFF. The CDR3 DNA sequence: TGTGCCAGCAGTGAGGGACTAGCGGGAGCGAAAACCGGGGAGCTGTTTTTT.

V usage is TRBV2 and J usage is TRBJ1-5; D remains ambiguous. The CDR3 totals 14 residues. Trimming left V 5 bases short and J 3 bases short, with 11 bases between. CDR1 and CDR2 (germline): SNHLY, FYNNEI. The DNA of the CDR3 is TGTGCCAGCAGTCATATGGGTCCCAATCAGCCCCAGCATTTT. It codes for CASSHMGPNQPQHF.

The table lists this clone with a count of one. This chain joins TRBV27 and TRBJ1-2, with TRBD1 as a possible D gene (6 bases). The V end was cut by 3 bases, the J end by 7 bases, with 9 bases between. Germline values: CDR1 MNHEY, CDR2 SMNVEV (reference sequence). The CDR3 runs 12 residues. The CDR3 here is CASSLGHGGYTF. CDR3 coding DNA: TGTGCCAGCAGTTTGGGACACGGTGGCTACACCTTC.